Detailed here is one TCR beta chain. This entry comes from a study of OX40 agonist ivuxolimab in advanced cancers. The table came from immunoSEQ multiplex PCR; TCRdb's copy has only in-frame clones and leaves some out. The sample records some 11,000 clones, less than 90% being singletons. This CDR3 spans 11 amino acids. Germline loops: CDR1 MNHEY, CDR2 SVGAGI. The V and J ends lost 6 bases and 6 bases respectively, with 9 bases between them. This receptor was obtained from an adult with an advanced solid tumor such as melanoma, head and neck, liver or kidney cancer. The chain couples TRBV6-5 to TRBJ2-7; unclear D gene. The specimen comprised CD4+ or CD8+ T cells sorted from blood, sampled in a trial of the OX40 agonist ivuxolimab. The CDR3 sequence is CASRTVGEQYF. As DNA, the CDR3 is TGTGCCAGCAGGACCGTGGGCGAGCAGTACTTC.